This TCR beta chain emerged from a study of blood T cell repertoires in COVID-19. Per the germline V gene, CDR1 is SGHTA and CDR2 is FQGNSA. Trimming left V 4 bases short and J 7 bases short, with 13 bases between. The CDR3 extends over 13 amino acids. Sequencing used immunoSEQ multiplex PCR; TCRdb keeps in-frame clones, though not all of them. The sample lists tens of thousands of clones, approximately 90% occurring once. This TCR was sampled from a human donor with active COVID-19. The donor label of this sample is uncertain. The chain has TRBV7-2 and TRBJ2-5; maybe TRBD2 (5 bases). Specimen: peripheral blood. CDR3 DNA sequence: TGTGCCAGCAGCTCTGGGATTGAGGGGACCCAGTACTTC. The encoded protein is CASSSGIEGTQYF.